Listed here is a single T cell receptor (beta chain). The antigen remains undetermined. The record originates from a study of post-analysis software for immune sequencing data. Study-level background: The disease courses covered relapsing-remitting, secondary progressive and progressive-relapsing multiple sclerosis.

The germline gives CDR1 SGHVS, CDR2 FNYEAQ. V shed 1 base and J 1 base; nucleotides not matched to a gene: 6. The CDR3 contains 17 residues. Unique molecular identifiers had been added to the TCR beta cDNA libraries. TCRdb processed the PCR reads anew with MiXCR; each CDR3 protein has one entry. The table lists 350,000 to 500,000 distinct CDR3 sequences, approximately 39% of them singletons. The study's findings and limits: Controls showed lower frequencies than patients for roughly 5 TRBV segments, and TRBV5-6, TRBV5-1 and TRBV20-1 were among these.

This rearrangement joins TRBV7-6 to TRBJ2-3; TRBD2 matches 9 bases. Sequences were obtained from blood. The clonotype comes from a girl aged 2 to 10 with multiple sclerosis. The CDR3 DNA follows: TGTGCCAGCAGCTTAGGGGGCGGGACTAGCCGCACAGATACGCAGTATTTT. Translation gives CASSLGGGTSRTDTQYF.